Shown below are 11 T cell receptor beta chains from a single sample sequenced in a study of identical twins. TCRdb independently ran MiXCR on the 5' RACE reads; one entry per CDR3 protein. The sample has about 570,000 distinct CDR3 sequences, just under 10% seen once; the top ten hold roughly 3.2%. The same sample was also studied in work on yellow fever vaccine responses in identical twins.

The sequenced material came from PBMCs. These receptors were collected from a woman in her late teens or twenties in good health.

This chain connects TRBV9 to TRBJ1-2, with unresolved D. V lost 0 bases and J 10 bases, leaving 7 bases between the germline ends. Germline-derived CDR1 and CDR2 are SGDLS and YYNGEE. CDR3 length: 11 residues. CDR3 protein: CASSVGGDYTF. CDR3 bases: TGTGCCAGCAGCGTAGGGGGAGACTACACCTTC.

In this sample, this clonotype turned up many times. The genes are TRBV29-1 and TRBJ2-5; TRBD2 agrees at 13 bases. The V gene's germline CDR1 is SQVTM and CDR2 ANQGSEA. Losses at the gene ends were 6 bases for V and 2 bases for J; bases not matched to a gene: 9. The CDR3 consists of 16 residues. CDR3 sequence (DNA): TGCAGCGTGAGGACTAGCGGGAGTGGGGTTCAAGAGACCCAGTACTTC. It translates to CSVRTSGSGVQETQYF.

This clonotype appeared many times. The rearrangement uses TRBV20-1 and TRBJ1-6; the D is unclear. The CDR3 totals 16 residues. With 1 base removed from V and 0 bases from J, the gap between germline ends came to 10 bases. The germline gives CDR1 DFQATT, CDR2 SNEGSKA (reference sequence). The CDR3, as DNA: TGCAGTGCTAGAGCCAAGTCCAGCTCCTATAATTCACCCCTCCACTTT. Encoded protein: CSARAKSSSYNSPLHF.

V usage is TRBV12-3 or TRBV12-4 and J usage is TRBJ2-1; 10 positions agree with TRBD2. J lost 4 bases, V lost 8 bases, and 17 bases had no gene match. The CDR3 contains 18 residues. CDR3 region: CASCFNVAGGPPYNEQFF. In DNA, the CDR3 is TGTGCCAGCTGCTTTAACGTAGCGGGGGGCCCGCCTTACAATGAGCAGTTCTTC.

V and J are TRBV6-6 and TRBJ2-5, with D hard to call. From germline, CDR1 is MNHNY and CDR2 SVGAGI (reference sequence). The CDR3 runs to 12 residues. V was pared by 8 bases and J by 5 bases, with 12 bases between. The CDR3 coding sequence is TGTGCCAGCGGCACCATGGGGGAGACCCAGTACTTC. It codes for CASGTMGETQYF.

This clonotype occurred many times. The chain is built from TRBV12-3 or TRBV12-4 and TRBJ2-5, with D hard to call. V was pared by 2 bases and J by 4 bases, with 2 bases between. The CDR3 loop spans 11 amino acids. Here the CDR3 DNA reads TGTGCCAGCAGTTTAATAGAGACCCAGTACTTC. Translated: CASSLIETQYF.

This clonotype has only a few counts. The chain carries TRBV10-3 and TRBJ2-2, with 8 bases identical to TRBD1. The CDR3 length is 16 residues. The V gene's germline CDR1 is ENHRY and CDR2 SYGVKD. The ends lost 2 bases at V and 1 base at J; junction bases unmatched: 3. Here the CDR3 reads CAISEPGQGNTGELFF. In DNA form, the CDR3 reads TGTGCCATCAGTGAGCCTGGACAGGGGAACACCGGGGAGCTGTTTTTT.

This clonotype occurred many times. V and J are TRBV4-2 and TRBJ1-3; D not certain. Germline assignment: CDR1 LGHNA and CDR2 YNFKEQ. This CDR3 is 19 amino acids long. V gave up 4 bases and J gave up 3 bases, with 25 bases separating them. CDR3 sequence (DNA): TGTGCCAGCAGCCTGTCGAAGGACGGTACCAAGTGGGATGGAAACACCATATATTTT. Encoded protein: CASSLSKDGTKWDGNTIYF.

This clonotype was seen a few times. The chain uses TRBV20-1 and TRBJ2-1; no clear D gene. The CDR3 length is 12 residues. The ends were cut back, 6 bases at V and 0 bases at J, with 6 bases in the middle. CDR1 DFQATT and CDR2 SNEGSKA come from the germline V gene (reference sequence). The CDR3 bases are TGCAGTGCACAAAGCTCCTACAATGAGCAGTTCTTC. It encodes CSAQSSYNEQFF.

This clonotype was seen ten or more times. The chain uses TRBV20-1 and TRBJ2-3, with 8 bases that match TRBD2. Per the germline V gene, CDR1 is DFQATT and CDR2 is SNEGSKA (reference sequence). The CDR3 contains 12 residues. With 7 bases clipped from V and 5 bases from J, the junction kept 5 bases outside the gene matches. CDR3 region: CSGQRELDTQYF. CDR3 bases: TGCAGTGGCCAGCGGGAGTTAGATACGCAGTATTTT.

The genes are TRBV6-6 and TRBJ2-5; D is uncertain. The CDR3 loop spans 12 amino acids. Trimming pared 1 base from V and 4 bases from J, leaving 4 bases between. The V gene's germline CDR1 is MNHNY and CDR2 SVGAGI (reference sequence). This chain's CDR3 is CASSYLSETQYF. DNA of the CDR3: TGTGCCAGCAGTTACTTGTCAGAGACCCAGTACTTC.